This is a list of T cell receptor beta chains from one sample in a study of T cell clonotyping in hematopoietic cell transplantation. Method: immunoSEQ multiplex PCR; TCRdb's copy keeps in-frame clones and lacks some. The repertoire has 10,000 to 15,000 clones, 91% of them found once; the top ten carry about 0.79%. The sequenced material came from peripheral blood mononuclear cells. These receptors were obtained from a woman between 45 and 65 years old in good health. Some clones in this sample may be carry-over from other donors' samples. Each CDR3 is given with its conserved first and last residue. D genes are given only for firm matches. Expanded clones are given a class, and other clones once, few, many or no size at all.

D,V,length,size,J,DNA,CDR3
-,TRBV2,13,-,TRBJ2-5,TGTGCCAGCAGTGGCCCGGGTAGGGAGACCCAGTACTTC,CASSGPGRETQYF
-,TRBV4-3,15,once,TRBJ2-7,TGCGCCAGCAGTCCGACAGGAACCTTATCCTACGAGCAGTACTTC,CASSPTGTLSYEQYF
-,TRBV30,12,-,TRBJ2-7,TGTGCCTGGAGTGTACAGCCCTACGAGCAGTACTTC,CAWSVQPYEQYF
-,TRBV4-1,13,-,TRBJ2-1,TGCGCCAGCAGCCAAGTTTTCATTTACGAGCAGTTCTTC,CASSQVFIYEQFF
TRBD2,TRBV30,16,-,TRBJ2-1,TGTGCCCGAACTAGCGGGGGGGCCGGGTTCACTAATGAGCAGTTCTTC,CARTSGGAGFTNEQFF
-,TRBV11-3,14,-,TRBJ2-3,TGTGCCAGCAGTCCGGGTCTGAGCACAGATACGCAGTATTTT,CASSPGLSTDTQYF
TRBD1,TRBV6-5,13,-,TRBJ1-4,TGTGCCAGCAGTAGGACAGGTTTGGAAAAACTGTTTTTT,CASSRTGLEKLFF
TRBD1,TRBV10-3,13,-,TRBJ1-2,TGTGCCATCAGTGTTGGGACAGGGTATGGCTACACCTTC,CAISVGTGYGYTF
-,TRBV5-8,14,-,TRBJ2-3,TGTGCCAGCACCTCGGTGGCTTGGGCAGATACGCAGTATTTT,CASTSVAWADTQYF
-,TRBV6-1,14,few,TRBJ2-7,TGTGCCAGCAGTGCCTACCTACAGGGCTACGAGCAGTACTTC,CASSAYLQGYEQYF
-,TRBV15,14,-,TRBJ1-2,TGTGCCACCAGCACGAGGGGGGCCTACTATGGCTACACCTTC,CATSTRGAYYGYTF
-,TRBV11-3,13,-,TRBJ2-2,TGTGCCAGCAGCTCCTATTTAACCGGGGAGCTGTTTTTT,CASSSYLTGELFF
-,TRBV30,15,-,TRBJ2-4,TGTGCCTGGAACCTAGGGACCCTAGCCAAAAACATTCAGTACTTC,CAWNLGTLAKNIQYF
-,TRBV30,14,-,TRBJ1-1,TGTGCCTGGAGTGTACCATCAGGGAACACTGAAGCTTTCTTT,CAWSVPSGNTEAFF
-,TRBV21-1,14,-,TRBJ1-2,TGTGCCAGCAGCAATAAGGGGGATACGTATGGCTACACCTTC,CASSNKGDTYGYTF
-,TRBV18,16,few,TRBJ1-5,TGTGCCAGCTCACCGAGTGGAGGTTTTAATGGTCAGCCCCAGCATTTT,CASSPSGGFNGQPQHF
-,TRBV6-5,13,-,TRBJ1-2,TGTGCCAGCAGTCTCGACAGCAACTATGGCTACACCTTC,CASSLDSNYGYTF
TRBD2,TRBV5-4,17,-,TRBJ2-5,TGTGCCAGCAGCCTGGGACTAGCGGGGGGTTTGGAAGAGACCCAGTACTTC,CASSLGLAGGLEETQYF
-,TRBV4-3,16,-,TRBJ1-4,TGCGCCAGCAGCCAAGATCTGGCAGGGGCCCATGAAAAACTGTTTTTT,CASSQDLAGAHEKLFF
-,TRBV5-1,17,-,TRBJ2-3,TGCGCCAGCAGCTTGGCCTCTTACAGGGCCAAGACAGATACGCAGTATTTT,CASSLASYRAKTDTQYF
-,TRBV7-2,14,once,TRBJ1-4,TGTGCCAGCAGCTCAGACAGTGGAGATGAAAAACTGTTTTTT,CASSSDSGDEKLFF
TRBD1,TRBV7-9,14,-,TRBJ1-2,TGTGCCAGCGCCGGACAGGGGGGGTCTCATGGCTACACCTTC,CASAGQGGSHGYTF
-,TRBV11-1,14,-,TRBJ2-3,TGTGCCAGCAGCTTGCGGGACTTCGAAGATACGCAGTATTTT,CASSLRDFEDTQYF
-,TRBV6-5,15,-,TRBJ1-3,TGTGCCAGCAGTTACTCAGGGAACGGGGGAAACACCATATATTTT,CASSYSGNGGNTIYF
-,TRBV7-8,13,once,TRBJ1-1,TGTGCCAGCAGCCCTACAGGGTACACTGAAGCTTTCTTT,CASSPTGYTEAFF
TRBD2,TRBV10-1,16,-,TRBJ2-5,TGCGCCAGCAGTGAGTCTTGCGGGGGGGCCGGAGAGACCCAGTACTTC,CASSESCGGAGETQYF
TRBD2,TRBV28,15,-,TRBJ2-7,TGTGCCAGCAGTCTGACATTTGGGGGGGTCTACGAGCAGTACTTC,CASSLTFGGVYEQYF
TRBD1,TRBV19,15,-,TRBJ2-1,TGTGCCAGTAGTATAGGACAGGGGTCCTACAATGAGCAGTTCTTC,CASSIGQGSYNEQFF
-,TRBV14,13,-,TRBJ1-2,TGTGCCAGCAGCCAAGGGGCCCCCTATGGCTACACCTTC,CASSQGAPYGYTF
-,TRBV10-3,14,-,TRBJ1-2,TGTGCCATCAGTGAGGACAGCATTAACTATGGCTACACCTTC,CAISEDSINYGYTF
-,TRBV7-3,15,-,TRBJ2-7,TGTGCCAGCAGCCCCTTGGGAGGCAAGCCCTACGAGCAGTACTTC,CASSPLGGKPYEQYF
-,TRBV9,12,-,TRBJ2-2,TGTGCCAGCAGCGTACGGACCGGGGAGCTGTTTTTT,CASSVRTGELFF
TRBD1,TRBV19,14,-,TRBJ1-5,TGTGCCAGTAGTCGACAGGGAGACAATCAGCCCCAGCATTTT,CASSRQGDNQPQHF
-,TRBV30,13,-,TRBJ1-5,TGTGCCTGGAGTCGACTGAGCAATCAGCCCCAGCATTTT,CAWSRLSNQPQHF
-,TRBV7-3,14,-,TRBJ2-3,TGTGCCAGCAGCTTAAAGGTGAACACAGATACGCAGTATTTT,CASSLKVNTDTQYF
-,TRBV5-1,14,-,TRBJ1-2,TGCGCCAGCAGCGACGGAGGGGGGGCAGGAGGCTACACCTTC,CASSDGGGAGGYTF
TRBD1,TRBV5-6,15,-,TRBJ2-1,TGTGCCAGCAGCTCTTCCGGGACAGGGGACAATGAGCAGTTCTTC,CASSSSGTGDNEQFF
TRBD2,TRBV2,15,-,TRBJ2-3,TGTGCCAGCAGTGTTCTAGCGGCTAGCACAGATACGCAGTATTTT,CASSVLAASTDTQYF
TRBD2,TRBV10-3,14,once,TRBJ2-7,TGTGCCATCAGGACTAGCGGGGGGGCCGACGAGCAGTACTTC,CAIRTSGGADEQYF
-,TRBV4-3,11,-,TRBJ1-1,TGCGCCAGCAGCCAAGAAGGCGAAGCTTTCTTT,CASSQEGEAFF
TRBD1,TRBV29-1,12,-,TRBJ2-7,TGCAGCGCCGAAGACAGGGCTGGAGAGCAGTACTTC,CSAEDRAGEQYF
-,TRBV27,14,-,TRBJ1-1,TGTGCCAGCAATCGTCAGGGTCCGAACACTGAAGCTTTCTTT,CASNRQGPNTEAFF
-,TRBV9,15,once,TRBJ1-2,TGTGCCAGCAGCGAGACGGCAGGCCTTAACTATGGCTACACCTTC,CASSETAGLNYGYTF
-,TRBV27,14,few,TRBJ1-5,TGTGCCAGCTCTAACCTACCGCTTACTCAGCCCCAGCATTTT,CASSNLPLTQPQHF
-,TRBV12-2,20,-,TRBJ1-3,TGTGCAAGTCGCTTAGCGGGACTCGGAGACAGGCATAGCTCTGGAAACACCATATATTTT,CASRLAGLGDRHSSGNTIYF
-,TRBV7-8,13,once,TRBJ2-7,TGTGCCAGCAGCTTAGGTGGGGAGCGAGAGCAGTACTTC,CASSLGGEREQYF
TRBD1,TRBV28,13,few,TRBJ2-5,TGTGCCAGCAGCGACAGGGACCAAGAGACCCAGTACTTC,CASSDRDQETQYF
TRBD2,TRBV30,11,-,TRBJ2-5,TGTGCCTTAAGGGACTACCGGCCCCAGTACTTC,CALRDYRPQYF
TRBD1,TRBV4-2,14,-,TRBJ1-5,TGTGCCAGCAGCGACGGGACAGGAAATCAGCCCCAGCATTTT,CASSDGTGNQPQHF
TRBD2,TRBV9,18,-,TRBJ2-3,TGTGCCAGCAGCGTTACCGATCATCTAGCGGCTAGCACAGATACGCAGTATTTT,CASSVTDHLAASTDTQYF
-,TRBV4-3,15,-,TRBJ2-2,TGCGCCAGCAGCCAAGTAGGTCGGAGCACCGGGGAGCTGTTTTTT,CASSQVGRSTGELFF
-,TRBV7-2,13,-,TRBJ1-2,TGTGCCAGCAGCCCCGGCGGACTGACGGGCTACACCTTC,CASSPGGLTGYTF
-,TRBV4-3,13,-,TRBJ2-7,TGCGCCAGCAGCCAAGAGGGATGGGACGAGCAGTACTTC,CASSQEGWDEQYF
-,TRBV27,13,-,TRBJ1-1,TGTGCCAGCAGCCTTAGGTTGTGGACTGAAGCTTTCTTT,CASSLRLWTEAFF
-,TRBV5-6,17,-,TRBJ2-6,TGTGCCAGCAGCTTGTTCGGGCCTAGCTCTGGGGCCAACGTCCTGACTTTC,CASSLFGPSSGANVLTF